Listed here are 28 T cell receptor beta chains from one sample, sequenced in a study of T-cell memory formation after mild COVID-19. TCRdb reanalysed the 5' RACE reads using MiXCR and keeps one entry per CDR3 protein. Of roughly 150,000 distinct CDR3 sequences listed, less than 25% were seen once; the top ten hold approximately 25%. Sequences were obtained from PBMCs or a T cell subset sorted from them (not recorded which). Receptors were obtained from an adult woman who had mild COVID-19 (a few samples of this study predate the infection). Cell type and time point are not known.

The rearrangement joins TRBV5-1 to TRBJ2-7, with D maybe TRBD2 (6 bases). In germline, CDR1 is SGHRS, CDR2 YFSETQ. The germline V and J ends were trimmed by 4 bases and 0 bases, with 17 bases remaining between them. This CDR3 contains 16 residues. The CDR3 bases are TGCGCCAGCAGCCGCACGACTAGGGACTCCTCCTACGAGCAGTACTTC. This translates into CASSRTTRDSSYEQYF.

The CDR3 DNA is TGTGCCAGCAGTTTAAGAGGAGAACAGCAAGAGACCCAGTACTTC. It is translated as CASSLRGEQQETQYF. The chain links TRBV12-3 or TRBV12-4 to TRBJ2-5; D remains unclear. The CDR3 is 15 amino acids. V lost 2 bases and J 2 bases, leaving 12 bases between the germline ends.

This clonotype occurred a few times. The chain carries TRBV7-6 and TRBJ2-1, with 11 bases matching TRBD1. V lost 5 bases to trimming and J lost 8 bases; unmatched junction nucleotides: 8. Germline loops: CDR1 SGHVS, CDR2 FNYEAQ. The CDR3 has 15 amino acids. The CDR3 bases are TGTGCCAGCAGCCAAGGGACAGGGGGGACCCATGAGCAGTTCTTC. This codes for CASSQGTGGTHEQFF.

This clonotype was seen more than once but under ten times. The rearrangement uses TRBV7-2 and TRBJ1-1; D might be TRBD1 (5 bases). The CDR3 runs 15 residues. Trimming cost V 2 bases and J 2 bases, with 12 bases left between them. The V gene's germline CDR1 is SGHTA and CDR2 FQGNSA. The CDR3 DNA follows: TGTGCCAGCAGCTTATTTCAGGGATTCAACACTGAAGCTTTCTTT. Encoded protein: CASSLFQGFNTEAFF.

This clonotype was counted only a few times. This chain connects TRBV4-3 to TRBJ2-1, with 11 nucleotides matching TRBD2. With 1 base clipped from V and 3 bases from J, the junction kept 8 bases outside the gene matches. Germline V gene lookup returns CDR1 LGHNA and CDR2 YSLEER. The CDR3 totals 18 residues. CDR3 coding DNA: TGCGCCAGCAGCCAAGGCAGACTAGCGGGAATTGTCTACAATGAGCAGTTCTTC. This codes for CASSQGRLAGIVYNEQFF.

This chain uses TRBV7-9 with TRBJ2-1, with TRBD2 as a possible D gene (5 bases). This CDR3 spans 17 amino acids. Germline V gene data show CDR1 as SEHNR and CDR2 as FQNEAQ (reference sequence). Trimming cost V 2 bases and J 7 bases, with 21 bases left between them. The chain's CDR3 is CASSLISQLARGNEQFF. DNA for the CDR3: TGTGCCAGCAGCTTAATATCCCAGCTAGCCCGGGGAAATGAGCAGTTCTTC.

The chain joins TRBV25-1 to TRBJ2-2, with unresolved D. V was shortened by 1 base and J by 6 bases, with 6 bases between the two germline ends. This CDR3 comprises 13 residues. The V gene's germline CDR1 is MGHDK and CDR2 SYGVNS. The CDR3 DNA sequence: TGTGCCAGCAGTGAATTCTATGCCGGGGAGCTGTTTTTT. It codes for CASSEFYAGELFF. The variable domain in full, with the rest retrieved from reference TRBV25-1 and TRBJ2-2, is EADIYQTPRYLVIGTGKKITLECSQTMGHDKMYWYQQDPGMELHLIHYSYGVNSTEKGDLSSESTVSRIRTEHFPLTLESARPSHTSQYLCASSEFYAGELFFGEGSRLTVL.

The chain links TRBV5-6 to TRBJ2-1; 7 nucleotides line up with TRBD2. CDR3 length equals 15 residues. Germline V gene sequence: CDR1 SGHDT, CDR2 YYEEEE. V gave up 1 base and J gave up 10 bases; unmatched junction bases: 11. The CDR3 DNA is TGTGCCAGCAGCTTGTCGGCGGGGGACCGCAGGGAGCAGTTCTTC. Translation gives CASSLSAGDRREQFF.

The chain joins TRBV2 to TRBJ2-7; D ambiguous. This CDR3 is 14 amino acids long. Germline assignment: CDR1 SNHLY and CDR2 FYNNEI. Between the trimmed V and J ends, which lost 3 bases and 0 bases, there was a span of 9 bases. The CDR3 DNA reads TGTGCCAGCAGTGAGAGAACAGCCTCCTACGAGCAGTACTTC. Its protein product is CASSERTASYEQYF.

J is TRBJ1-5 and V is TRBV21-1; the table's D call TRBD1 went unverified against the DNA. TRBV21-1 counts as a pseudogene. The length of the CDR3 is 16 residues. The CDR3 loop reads CASSLPGQTSNQPQHF. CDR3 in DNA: TGTGCCAGCAGCTTGCCGGGACAGACTAGCAATCAGCCCCAGCATTTT.

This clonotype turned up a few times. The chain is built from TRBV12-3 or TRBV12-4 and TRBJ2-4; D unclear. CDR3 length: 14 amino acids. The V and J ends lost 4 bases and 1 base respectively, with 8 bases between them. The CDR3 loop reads CASSSFGAKNIQYF. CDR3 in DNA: TGTGCCAGCAGTTCTTTTGGGGCCAAAAACATTCAGTACTTC.

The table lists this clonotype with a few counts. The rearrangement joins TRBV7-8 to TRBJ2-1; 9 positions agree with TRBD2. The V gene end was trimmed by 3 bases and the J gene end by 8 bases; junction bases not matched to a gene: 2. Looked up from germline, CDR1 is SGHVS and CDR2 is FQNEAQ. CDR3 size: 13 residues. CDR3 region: CASSFSGSYEQFF. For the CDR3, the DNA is TGTGCCAGCAGCTTTAGCGGGAGCTATGAGCAGTTCTTC.

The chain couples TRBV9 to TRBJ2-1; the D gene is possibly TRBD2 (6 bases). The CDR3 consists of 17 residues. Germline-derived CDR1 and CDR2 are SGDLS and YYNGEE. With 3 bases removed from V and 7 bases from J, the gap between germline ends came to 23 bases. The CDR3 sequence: CASSGGGDWPRKNEQFF. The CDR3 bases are TGTGCCAGCAGCGGAGGAGGGGACTGGCCCCGTAAGAATGAGCAGTTCTTC.

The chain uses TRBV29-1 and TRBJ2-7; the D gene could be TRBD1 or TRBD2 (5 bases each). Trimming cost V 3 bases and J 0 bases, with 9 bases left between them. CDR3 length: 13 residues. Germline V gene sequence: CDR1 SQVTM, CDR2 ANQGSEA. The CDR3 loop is CSVEGVGSYEQYF. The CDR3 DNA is TGCAGCGTTGAGGGGGTCGGCTCCTACGAGCAGTACTTC.

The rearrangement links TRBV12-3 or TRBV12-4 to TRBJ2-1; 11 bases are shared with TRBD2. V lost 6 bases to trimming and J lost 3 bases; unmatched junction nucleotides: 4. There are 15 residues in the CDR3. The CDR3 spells CASSHSGGDYNEQFF. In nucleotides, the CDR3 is TGTGCCAGCAGCCATAGCGGGGGGGACTACAATGAGCAGTTCTTC.

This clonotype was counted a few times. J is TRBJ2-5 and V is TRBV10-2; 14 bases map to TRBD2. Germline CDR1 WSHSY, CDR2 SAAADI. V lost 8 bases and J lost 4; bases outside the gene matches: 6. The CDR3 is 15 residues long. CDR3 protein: CASVAGLAGGETQYF. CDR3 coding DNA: TGCGCCAGCGTGGCCGGACTAGCGGGAGGAGAGACCCAGTACTTC.

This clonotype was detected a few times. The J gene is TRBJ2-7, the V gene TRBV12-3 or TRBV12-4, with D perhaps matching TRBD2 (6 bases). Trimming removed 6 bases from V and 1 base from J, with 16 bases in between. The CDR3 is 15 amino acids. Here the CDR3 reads CASSDLAAHSYEQYF. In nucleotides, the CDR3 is TGTGCCAGCAGCGATTTAGCGGCGCATTCCTACGAGCAGTACTTC.

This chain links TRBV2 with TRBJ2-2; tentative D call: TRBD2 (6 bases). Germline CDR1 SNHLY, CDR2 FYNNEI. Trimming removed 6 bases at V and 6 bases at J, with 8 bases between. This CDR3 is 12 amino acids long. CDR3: CASRGEAGELFF. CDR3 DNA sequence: TGTGCCAGCAGAGGGGAGGCCGGGGAGCTGTTTTTT.

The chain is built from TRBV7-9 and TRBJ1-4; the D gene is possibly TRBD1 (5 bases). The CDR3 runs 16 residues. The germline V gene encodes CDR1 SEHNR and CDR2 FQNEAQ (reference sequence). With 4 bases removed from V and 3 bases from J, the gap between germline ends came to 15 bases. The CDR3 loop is CASSSPTGFSNEKLFF. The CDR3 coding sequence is TGTGCCAGCAGCTCCCCTACAGGTTTTTCTAATGAAAAACTGTTTTTT.

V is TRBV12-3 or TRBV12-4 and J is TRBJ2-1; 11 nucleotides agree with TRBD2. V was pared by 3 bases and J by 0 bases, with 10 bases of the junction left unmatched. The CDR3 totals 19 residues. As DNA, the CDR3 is TGTGCCAGCAGTTTGATACCGCTAGCGGGGGGCCTCTCCTACAATGAGCAGTTCTTC. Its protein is CASSLIPLAGGLSYNEQFF.

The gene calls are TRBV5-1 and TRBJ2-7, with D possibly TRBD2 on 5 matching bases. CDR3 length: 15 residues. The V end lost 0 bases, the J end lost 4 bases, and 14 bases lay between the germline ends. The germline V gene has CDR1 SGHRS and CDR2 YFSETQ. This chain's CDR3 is CASSLGRGREYEQYF. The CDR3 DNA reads TGCGCCAGCAGCTTGGGACGGGGTAGAGAATACGAGCAGTACTTC.

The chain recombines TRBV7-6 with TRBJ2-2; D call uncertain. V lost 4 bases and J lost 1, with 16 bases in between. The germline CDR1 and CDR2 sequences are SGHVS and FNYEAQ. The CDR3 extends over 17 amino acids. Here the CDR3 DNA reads TGTGCCAGCAGCTCCCTACAGAGAGCCAGGAACACCGGGGAGCTGTTTTTT. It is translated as CASSSLQRARNTGELFF.

This CDR3 reads CASSRRLDTEAFF. DNA of the CDR3: TGTGCCAGCAGTAGGAGGTTGGACACTGAAGCTTTCTTT. V usage is TRBV14 and J usage is TRBJ1-1; D gene unclear. The germline V and J ends were trimmed by 6 bases and 3 bases, with 11 bases remaining between them. The CDR3 spans 13 residues. Germline loops: CDR1 SGHDN, CDR2 FVKESK.

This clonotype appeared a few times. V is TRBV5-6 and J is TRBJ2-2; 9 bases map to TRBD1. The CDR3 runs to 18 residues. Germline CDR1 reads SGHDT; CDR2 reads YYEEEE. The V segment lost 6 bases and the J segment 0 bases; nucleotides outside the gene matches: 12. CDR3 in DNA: TGTGCCAGCATTGGGGTGACTGACAGGGGGACGAACACCGGGGAGCTGTTTTTT. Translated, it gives CASIGVTDRGTNTGELFF.

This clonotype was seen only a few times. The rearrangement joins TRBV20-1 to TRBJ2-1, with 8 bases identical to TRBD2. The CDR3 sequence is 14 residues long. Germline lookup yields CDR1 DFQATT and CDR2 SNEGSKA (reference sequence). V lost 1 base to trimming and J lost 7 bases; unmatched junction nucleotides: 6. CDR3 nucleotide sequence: TGCAGTGCTAGAGCGGGAGGGCCCTCGAATGAGCAGTTCTTC. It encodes CSARAGGPSNEQFF.

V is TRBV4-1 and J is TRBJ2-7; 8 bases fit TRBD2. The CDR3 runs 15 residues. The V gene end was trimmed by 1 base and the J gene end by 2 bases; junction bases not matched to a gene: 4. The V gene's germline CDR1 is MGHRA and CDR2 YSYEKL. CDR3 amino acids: CASSQVERGPYEQYF. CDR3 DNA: TGCGCCAGCAGCCAAGTCGAGCGGGGGCCCTACGAGCAGTACTTC.

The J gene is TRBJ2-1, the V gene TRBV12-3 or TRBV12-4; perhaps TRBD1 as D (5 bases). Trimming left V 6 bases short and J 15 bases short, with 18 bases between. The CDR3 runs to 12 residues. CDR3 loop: CASRAVSGSRFF. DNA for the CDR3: TGTGCCAGCAGGGCCGTTTCAGGGTCTCGGTTCTTC.

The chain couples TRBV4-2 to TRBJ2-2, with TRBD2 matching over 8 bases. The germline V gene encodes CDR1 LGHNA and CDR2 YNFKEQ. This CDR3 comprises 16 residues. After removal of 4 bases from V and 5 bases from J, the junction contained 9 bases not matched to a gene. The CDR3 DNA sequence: TGTGCCAGCAGCCCCTGGGGCGCGGGAGGTACCGGGGAGCTGTTTTTT. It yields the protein CASSPWGAGGTGELFF.